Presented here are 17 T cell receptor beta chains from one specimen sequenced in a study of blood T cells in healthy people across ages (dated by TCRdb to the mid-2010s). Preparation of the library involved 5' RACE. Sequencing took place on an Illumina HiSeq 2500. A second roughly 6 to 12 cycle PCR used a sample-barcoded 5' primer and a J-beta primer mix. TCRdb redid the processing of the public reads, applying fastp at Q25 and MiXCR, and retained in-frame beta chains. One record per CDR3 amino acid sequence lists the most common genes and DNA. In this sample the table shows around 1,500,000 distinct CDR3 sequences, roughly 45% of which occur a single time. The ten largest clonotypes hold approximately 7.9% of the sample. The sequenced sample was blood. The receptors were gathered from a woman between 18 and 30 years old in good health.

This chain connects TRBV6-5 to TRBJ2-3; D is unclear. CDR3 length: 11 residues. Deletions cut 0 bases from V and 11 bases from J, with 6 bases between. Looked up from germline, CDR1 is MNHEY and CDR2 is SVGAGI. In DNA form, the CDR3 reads TGTGCCAGCAGTTACTCCGGGCAGCAGTATTTT. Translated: CASSYSGQQYF.

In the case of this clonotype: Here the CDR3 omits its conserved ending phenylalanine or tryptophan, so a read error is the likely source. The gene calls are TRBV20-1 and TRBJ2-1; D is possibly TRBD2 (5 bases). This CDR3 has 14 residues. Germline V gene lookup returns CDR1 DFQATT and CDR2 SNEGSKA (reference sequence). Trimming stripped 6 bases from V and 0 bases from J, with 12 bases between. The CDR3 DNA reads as TGCAGTGCCTCGCCGGCGGGCTCCTACAATGAGCAGTTCGTC. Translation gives CSASPAGSYNEQFV.

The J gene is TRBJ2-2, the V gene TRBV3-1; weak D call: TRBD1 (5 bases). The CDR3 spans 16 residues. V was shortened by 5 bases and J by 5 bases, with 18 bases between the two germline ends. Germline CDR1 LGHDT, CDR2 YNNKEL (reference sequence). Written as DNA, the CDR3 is TGTGCCAGCAGCAACCAGGGCCCGGCCTCTACCGGGGAGCTGTTTTTT. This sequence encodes CASSNQGPASTGELFF.

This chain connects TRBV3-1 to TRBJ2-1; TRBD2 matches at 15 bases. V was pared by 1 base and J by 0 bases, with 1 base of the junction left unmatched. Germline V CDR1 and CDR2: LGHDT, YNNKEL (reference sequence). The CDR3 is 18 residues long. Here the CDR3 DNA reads TGTGCCAGCAGCCAAGGGACTAGCGGGGGGGCCTCCTACAATGAGCAGTTCTTC. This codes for CASSQGTSGGASYNEQFF.

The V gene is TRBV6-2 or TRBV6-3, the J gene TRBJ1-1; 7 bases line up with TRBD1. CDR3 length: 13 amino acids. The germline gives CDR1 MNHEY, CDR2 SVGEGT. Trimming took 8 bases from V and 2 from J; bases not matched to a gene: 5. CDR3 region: CASHYRGNTEAFF. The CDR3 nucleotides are TGTGCCAGCCACTACAGGGGAAACACTGAAGCTTTCTTT.

CDR3 loop: CASSLEGQAEKLFF. In nucleotides, the CDR3 is TGCGCCAGCAGCTTGGAGGGACAGGCTGAAAAACTGTTTTTT. V gene TRBV5-1 combines with J gene TRBJ1-4; 8 bases map to TRBD1. Germline values: CDR1 SGHRS, CDR2 YFSETQ. The CDR3 covers 14 residues. With 0 bases clipped from V and 7 bases from J, the junction kept 2 bases outside the gene matches.

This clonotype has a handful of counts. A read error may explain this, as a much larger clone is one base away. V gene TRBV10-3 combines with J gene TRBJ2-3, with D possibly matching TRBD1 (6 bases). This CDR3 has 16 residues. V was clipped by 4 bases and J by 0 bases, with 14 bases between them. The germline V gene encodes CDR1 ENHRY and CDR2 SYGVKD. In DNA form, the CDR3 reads TGTGCCATCAGTGCGGGCAGGGGAGTGAGCACAGATACGCAGTATTTT. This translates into CAISAGRGVSTDTQYF.

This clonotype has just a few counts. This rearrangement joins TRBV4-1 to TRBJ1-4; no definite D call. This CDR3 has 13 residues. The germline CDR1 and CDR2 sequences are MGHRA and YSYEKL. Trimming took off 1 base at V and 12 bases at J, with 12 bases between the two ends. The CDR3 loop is CASSQVSQDQLFF. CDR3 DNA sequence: TGCGCCAGCAGCCAAGTCTCGCAGGATCAACTGTTTTTT.

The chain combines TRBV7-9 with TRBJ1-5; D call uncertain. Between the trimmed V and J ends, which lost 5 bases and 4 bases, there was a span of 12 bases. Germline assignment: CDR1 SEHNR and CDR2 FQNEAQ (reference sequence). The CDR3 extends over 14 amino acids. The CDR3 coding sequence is TGTGCCAGCAGCCCAACAGCGCAGAATCAGCCCCAGCATTTT. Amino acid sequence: CASSPTAQNQPQHF.

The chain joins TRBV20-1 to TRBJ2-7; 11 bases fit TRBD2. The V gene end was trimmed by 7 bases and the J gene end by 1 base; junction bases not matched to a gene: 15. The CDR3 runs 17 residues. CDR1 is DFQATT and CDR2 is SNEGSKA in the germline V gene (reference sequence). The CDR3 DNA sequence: TGCAGTGATACGGGGCCGGCGACTAGCGGGGTATCCTACGAGCAGTACTTC. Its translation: CSDTGPATSGVSYEQYF.

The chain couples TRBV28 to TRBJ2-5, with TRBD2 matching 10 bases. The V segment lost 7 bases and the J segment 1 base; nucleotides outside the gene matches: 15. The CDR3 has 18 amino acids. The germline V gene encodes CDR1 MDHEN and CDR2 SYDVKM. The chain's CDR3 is CASTIGASGSVGQETQYF. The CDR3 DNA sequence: TGTGCCAGCACCATCGGGGCTAGCGGGAGTGTGGGCCAAGAGACCCAGTACTTC.

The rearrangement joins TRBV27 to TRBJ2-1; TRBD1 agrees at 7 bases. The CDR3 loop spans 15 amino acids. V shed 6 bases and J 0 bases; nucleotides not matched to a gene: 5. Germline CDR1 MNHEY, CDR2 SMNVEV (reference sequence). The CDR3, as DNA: TGTGCCAGCAGACCGAACAGGGGCTCCTACAATGAGCAGTTCTTC. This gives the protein CASRPNRGSYNEQFF.

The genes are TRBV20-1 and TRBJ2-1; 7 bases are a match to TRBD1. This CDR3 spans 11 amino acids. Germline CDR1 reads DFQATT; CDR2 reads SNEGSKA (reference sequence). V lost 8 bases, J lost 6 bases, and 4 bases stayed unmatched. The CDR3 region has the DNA TGCAGTACAGGGGTAGTCAATGAGCAGTTCTTC. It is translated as CSTGVVNEQFF.

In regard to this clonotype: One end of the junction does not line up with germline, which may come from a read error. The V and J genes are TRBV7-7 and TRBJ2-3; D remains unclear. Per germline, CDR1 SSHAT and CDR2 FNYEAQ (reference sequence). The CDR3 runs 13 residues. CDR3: CASSFDPTDTQYF. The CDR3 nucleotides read TGTGCTAGCAGCTTTGATCCCACAGATACGCAGTATTTT.

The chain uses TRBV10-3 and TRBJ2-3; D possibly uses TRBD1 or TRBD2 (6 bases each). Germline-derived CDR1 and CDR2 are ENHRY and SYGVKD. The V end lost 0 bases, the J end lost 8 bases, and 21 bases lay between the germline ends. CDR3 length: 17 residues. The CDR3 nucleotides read TGTGCCATCAGTGAGTCGATGGGGGGCCCTTTCGGGGCTACGCAGTATTTT. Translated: CAISESMGGPFGATQYF.

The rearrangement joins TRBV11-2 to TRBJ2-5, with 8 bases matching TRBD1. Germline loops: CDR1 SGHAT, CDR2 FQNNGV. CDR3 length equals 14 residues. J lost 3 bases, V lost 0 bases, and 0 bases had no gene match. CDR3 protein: CASSLETGEETQYF. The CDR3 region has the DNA TGTGCCAGCAGCTTAGAGACAGGGGAAGAGACCCAGTACTTC. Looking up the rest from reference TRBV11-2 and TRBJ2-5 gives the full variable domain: EAGVAQSPRYKIIEKRQSVAFWCNPISGHATLYWYQQILGQGPKLLIQFQNNGVVDDSQLPKDRFSAERLKGVDSTLKIQPAKLEDSAVYLCASSLETGEETQYFGPGTRLLVL.

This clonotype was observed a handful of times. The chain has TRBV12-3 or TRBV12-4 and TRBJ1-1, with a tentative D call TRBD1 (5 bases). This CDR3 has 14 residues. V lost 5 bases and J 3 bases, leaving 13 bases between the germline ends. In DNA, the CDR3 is TGTGCCAGCAGTCCGCAGGGTTTTGACACTGAAGCTTTCTTT. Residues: CASSPQGFDTEAFF.